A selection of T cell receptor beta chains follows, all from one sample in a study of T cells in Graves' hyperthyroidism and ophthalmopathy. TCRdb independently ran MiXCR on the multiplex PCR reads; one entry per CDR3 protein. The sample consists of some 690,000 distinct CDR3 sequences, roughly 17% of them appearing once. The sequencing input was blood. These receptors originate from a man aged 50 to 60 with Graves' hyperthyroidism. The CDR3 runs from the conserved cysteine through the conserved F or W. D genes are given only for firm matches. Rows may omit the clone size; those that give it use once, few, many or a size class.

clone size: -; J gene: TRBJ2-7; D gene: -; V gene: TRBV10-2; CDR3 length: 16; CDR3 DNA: TGCGCCAGCAGTGAGTCCCGCGCAGGGTCTTTTTCCGAGCAGTACTTC; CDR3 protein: CASSESRAGSFSEQYF
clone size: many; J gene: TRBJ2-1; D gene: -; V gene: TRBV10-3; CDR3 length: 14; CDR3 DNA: TGTGCCATCAGTGAGGGTTACACCTACAATGAGCAGTTCTTC; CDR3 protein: CAISEGYTYNEQFF
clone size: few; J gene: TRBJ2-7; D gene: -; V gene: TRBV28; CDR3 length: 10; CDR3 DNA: TGTGACAGCGGTTACTACGAGCAGTACTTC; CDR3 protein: CDSGYYEQYF
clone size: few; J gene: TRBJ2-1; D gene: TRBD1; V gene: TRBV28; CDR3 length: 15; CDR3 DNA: TGTGCCAGCAGACCCACAGGGGGTTTCTACAATGAGCAGTTCTTC; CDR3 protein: CASRPTGGFYNEQFF
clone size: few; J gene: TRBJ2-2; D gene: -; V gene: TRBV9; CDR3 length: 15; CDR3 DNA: TGTGCCAGCAGCGGAAAAGACAGGCAGACCGGGGAGCTGTTTTTT; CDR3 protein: CASSGKDRQTGELFF
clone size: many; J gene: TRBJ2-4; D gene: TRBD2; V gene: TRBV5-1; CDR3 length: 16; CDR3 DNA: TGCGCCAGCAGCTTGGAGCCTAGCGGGAGTATAGACATTCAGTACTTC; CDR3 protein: CASSLEPSGSIDIQYF
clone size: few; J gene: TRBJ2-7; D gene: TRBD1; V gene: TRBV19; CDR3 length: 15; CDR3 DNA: TGTGCCAGTAGTATAGATGGACAGGCAACCTACGAGCAGTACTTC; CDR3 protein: CASSIDGQATYEQYF
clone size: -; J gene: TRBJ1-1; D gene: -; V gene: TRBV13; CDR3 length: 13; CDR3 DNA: TGTGCCAGCAGCCCCGCGGGCCCTCAGGAAGCTTTCTTT; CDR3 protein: CASSPAGPQEAFF
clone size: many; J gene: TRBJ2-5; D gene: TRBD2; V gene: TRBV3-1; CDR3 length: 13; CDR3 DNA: TGTGCCAGCAGCGGAGCGGGAGGAGAGACCCAGTACTTC; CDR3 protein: CASSGAGGETQYF
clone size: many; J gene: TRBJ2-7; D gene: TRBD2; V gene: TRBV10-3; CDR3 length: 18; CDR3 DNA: TGTGCCATCAGTGCAAATCGAGACATGGGACTAGCGGACTACGAGCAGTACTTC; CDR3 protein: CAISANRDMGLADYEQYF
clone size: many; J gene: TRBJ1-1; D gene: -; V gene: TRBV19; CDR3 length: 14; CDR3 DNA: TGTGCCAGTAGTATGGTACAATCGAACACTGAAGCTTTCTTT; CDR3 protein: CASSMVQSNTEAFF
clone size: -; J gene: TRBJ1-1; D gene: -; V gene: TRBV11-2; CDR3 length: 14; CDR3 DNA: TGCGCCAGCAGCCGCGTCAGCACGAACACTGAAGCTTTCTTT; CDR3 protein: CASSRVSTNTEAFF
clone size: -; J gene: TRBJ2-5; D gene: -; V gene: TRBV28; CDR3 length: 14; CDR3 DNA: TGTGCCAGCAGTTTTAGCCGGGGGCAAGAGACCCAGTACTTC; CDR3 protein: CASSFSRGQETQYF
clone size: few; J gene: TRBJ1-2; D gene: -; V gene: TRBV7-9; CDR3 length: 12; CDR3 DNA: TGTGCCAGCAGCGACAGCAACTATGGCTACACCTTC; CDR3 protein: CASSDSNYGYTF
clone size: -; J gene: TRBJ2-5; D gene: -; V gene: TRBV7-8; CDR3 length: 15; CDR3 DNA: TGTGCCAGCAGCACCACCGGCGGAGCTCAAGAGACCCAGTACTTC; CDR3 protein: CASSTTGGAQETQYF
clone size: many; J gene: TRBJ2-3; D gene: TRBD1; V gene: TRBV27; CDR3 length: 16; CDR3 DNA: TGTGCCAGCAGTTTTCAACAGGGGCGACCCACAGATACGCAGTATTTT; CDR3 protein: CASSFQQGRPTDTQYF
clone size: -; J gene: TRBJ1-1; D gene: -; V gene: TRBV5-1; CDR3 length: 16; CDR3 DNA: TGCGCCAGCAGCTTGTATTGGGTCAGCAGGAACACTGAAGCTTTCTTT; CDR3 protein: CASSLYWVSRNTEAFF
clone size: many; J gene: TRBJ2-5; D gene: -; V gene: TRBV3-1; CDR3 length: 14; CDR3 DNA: TGTGCCAGCAGCCATAGGGGCCCACAAGAGACCCAGTACTTC; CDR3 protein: CASSHRGPQETQYF
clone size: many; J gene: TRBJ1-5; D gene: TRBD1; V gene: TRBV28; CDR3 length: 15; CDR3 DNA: TGTGCCAGCAGAAACCGGGACAGGGTTAATCAGCCCCAGCATTTT; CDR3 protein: CASRNRDRVNQPQHF
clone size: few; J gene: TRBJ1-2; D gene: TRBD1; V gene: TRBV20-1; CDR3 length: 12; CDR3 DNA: TGCAGTGCAGTCAGGGGGCGGGGAGGCTACACCTTC; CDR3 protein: CSAVRGRGGYTF
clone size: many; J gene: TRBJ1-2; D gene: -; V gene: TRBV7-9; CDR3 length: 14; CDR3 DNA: TGTGCCAGCAGCTTGGAGGGAAGAGTAAGCGGCTACACCTTC; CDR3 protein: CASSLEGRVSGYTF
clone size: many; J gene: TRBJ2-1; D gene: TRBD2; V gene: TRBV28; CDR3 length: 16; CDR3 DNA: TGTGCCAGCAGTCCGTCCGGGACTAGCTCTCTGAATGAGCAGTTCTTC; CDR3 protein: CASSPSGTSSLNEQFF
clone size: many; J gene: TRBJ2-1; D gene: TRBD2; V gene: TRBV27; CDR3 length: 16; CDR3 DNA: TGTGCCAGCAGTCTGCTGACTAGCGGCACCTACAATGAGCAGTTCTTC; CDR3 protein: CASSLLTSGTYNEQFF
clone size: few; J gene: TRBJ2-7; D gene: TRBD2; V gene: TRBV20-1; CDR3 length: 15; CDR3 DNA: TGCAGTGCCACCGGGACTAGCCTAGCTAACTACGAGCAGTACTTC; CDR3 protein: CSATGTSLANYEQYF
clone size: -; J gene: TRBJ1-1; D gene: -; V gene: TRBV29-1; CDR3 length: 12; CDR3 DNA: TGCAGCGTTTGGGCCCCGAACACTGAAGCTTTCTTT; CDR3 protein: CSVWAPNTEAFF
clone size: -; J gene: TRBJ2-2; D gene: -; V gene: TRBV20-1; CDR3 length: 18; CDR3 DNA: TGCAGTGCTAAACAATCAGACCGACGGGTCATCGACACCGGGGAGCTGTTTTTT; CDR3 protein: CSAKQSDRRVIDTGELFF
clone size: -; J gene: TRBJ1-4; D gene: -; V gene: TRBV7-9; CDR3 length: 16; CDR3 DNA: TGTGTCAGCAGCCTGATGACAGCGGGGATGGGTGAAAAACTGTTTTTT; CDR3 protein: CVSSLMTAGMGEKLFF
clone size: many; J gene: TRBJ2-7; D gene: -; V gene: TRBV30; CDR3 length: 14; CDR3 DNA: TGTGCCTGGAGTGCGGCTAGCATTTCCTACGAGCAGTACTTC; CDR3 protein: CAWSAASISYEQYF
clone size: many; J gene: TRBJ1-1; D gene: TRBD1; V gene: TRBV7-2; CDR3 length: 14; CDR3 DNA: TGTGCCAGCAGCAAGACAGGGCAGAACACTGAAGCCTTCTTT; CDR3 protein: CASSKTGQNTEAFF
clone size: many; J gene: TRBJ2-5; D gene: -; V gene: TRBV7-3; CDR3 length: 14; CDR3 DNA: TGTGCCAGCAGCCATAGCGGAGATCAAGAGACCCAGTACTTC; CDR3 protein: CASSHSGDQETQYF
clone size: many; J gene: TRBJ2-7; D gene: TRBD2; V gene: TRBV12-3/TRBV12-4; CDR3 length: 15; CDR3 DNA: TGTGCCAGCAGTTTCGGAACGGGAGGGCCGGGCGAGCAGTACTTC; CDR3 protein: CASSFGTGGPGEQYF
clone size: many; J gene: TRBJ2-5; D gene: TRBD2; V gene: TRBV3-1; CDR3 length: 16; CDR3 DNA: TGTGCCAGCAGCCAAGATCCAGGACTAGGAAAAGAGACCCAGTACTTC; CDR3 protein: CASSQDPGLGKETQYF